These 16 T cell receptor beta chains share one sample of origin, sequenced in a study of OX40 agonist ivuxolimab in advanced cancers. The data were produced by immunoSEQ multiplex PCR, yet TCRdb's version contains in-frame clones alone and is incomplete. The sample yields about 81,000 clones, about 93% seen once. The material sequenced was CD4+ or CD8+ T cells sorted from blood, taken in a trial of the OX40 agonist ivuxolimab. The source of these receptors is an adult with an advanced solid tumor such as melanoma, head and neck, liver or kidney cancer.

This chain links TRBV7-2 with TRBJ2-7; D may be TRBD2 (6 bases). Germline V gives CDR1 SGHTA, CDR2 FQGNSA. V lost 7 bases and J lost 5, with 18 bases in between. The length of the CDR3 is 14 residues. The CDR3: CASTLMGTENEQYF. The CDR3 DNA follows: TGTGCCAGCACCCTAATGGGGACTGAAAACGAGCAGTACTTC.

This clone has just one count. The CDR3 region has the DNA TGTGCCAGCAGTTTATGGGATTCTACAGGGGGAGGCAATCAGCCCCAGCATTTT. Translated: CASSLWDSTGGGNQPQHF. The chain joins TRBV27 to TRBJ1-5, with 8 bases aligning to TRBD1. The CDR3 loop spans 18 amino acids. Germline values: CDR1 MNHEY, CDR2 SMNVEV (reference sequence). V was clipped by 1 base and J by 2 bases; unmatched bases: 10.

This clone was observed a handful of times. The chain joins TRBV5-4 to TRBJ2-3, with 9 bases aligning to TRBD2. The CDR3 totals 13 residues. J gave up 4 bases and V 4 bases, and 1 base lay outside the gene matches. Looked up from germline, CDR1 is SGHNT and CDR2 is YYREEE (reference sequence). In DNA form, the CDR3 reads TGTGCCAGCAGCGGGACTAGCCCAGATACGCAGTATTTT. This gives the protein CASSGTSPDTQYF.

The J gene is TRBJ1-1, the V gene TRBV27; D uncertain. V was shortened by 6 bases and J by 4 bases, with 12 bases between the two germline ends. The CDR3 runs 13 residues. Germline CDR1 and CDR2: MNHEY and SMNVEV (reference sequence). In nucleotides, the CDR3 is TGTGCCAGCAGCTCTCTCGGGAGCACTGAAGCTTTCTTT. It is translated as CASSSLGSTEAFF.

The rearrangement joins TRBV2 to TRBJ2-3, with 8 bases aligning to TRBD1. The germline gives CDR1 SNHLY, CDR2 FYNNEI. V was clipped by 6 bases and J by 0 bases; unmatched bases: 5. The CDR3 is 15 residues long. For the CDR3, the DNA is TGTGCCAGCAGCCGAGACAGGGGTAGCACAGATACGCAGTATTTT. This encodes CASSRDRGSTDTQYF.

This sequence joins TRBV29-1 and TRBJ1-3, with TRBD1 identical over 7 bases. This CDR3 contains 15 residues. CDR1 is SQVTM, CDR2 ANQGSEA, per germline. The V and J ends lost 1 base and 4 bases, in that order; junction bases with no gene match: 7. The CDR3 bases are TGCAGCGTTGAAGCCTTCGGGGGACAGGGAAACACCATATATTTT. Translated, it gives CSVEAFGGQGNTIYF.

This clone was recorded only once. The V gene is TRBV27, the J gene TRBJ2-5; TRBD2 agrees at 12 bases. The CDR3 runs to 16 residues. J was trimmed by 4 bases and V by 5 bases; bases with no gene match: 8. Germline V CDR1 and CDR2: MNHEY, SMNVEV (reference sequence). CDR3 residues: CASSLAGGPVRETQYF. In DNA form, the CDR3 reads TGTGCCAGCAGTCTAGCGGGAGGGCCGGTGCGAGAGACCCAGTACTTC.

This chain connects TRBV19 to TRBJ1-1; 8 bases are shared with TRBD1. V was clipped by 3 bases and J by 7 bases; unmatched bases: 4. The CDR3 is 13 residues long. The V gene's germline CDR1 is LNHDA and CDR2 SQIVND (reference sequence). CDR3 sequence (DNA): TGTGCCAGTAGTATCGGACAGGGCGTTGAAGCTTTCTTT. It yields the protein CASSIGQGVEAFF. The complete variable domain, with remaining parts taken from reference TRBV19 and TRBJ1-1, reads DGGITQSPKYLFRKEGQNVTLSCEQNLNHDAMYWYRQDPGQGLRLIYYSQIVNDFQKGDIAEGYSVSREKKESFPLTVTSAQKNPTAFYLCASSIGQGVEAFFGQGTRLTVV.

This clone was detected only once. The chain links TRBV7-2 to TRBJ2-1; the D gene could be TRBD1 or TRBD2 (5 bases each). Trimming stripped 0 bases from V and 9 bases from J, with 9 bases between. The CDR3 sequence is 13 residues long. Looked up from germline, CDR1 is SGHTA and CDR2 is FQGNSA. The CDR3 reads CASSLASGPEQFF. For the CDR3, the DNA is TGTGCCAGCAGCTTAGCGTCGGGGCCTGAGCAGTTCTTC.

The chain carries TRBV9 and TRBJ2-2; the D is unclear. The CDR3 runs to 12 residues. Germline assignment: CDR1 SGDLS and CDR2 YYNGEE. V was cut by 5 bases and J by 3 bases, with 5 bases left in between. Here the CDR3 DNA reads TGTGCCAGCAGAGGTTACACCGGGGAGCTGTTTTTT. It translates to CASRGYTGELFF.

This clone was seen a few times. This chain uses TRBV10-1 with TRBJ1-5; D remains ambiguous. This CDR3 has 14 residues. The germline CDR1 and CDR2 sequences are WNHNN and SYGVQD (reference sequence). Trimming stripped 2 bases from V and 5 bases from J, with 10 bases between. CDR3 nucleotides: TGCGCCAGCAGTGAGCTTAGGGTGGATCAGCCCCAGCATTTT. Its translation is CASSELRVDQPQHF.

Only one count was recorded for this clone. The V and J genes are TRBV5-8 and TRBJ2-7; TRBD2 matches 15 bases. CDR1 and CDR2 from the germline V gene are SGHTS and YDEGEE. CDR3 length: 16 residues. The V gene end was trimmed by 4 bases and the J gene end by 7 bases; junction bases not matched to a gene: 9. As DNA, the CDR3 is TGTGCCAGCAGCCTCGGACTAGCGGGAGGGTCCTGGGAGCAGTACTTC. As protein: CASSLGLAGGSWEQYF.

The chain carries TRBV5-1 and TRBJ2-6; the D gene is possibly TRBD1 (5 bases). Germline-derived CDR1 and CDR2 are SGHRS and YFSETQ. V lost 4 bases and J lost 5, with 31 bases in between. This CDR3 region has 21 residues. Here the CDR3 DNA reads TGCGCCAGCAGCCTAAACGCTGGCAGGGCGCCTCTCTTGTCTAGGGCCAACGTCCTGACTTTC. It translates to CASSLNAGRAPLLSRANVLTF.

This clone was seen a handful of times. The chain combines TRBV4-1 with TRBJ1-5; D remains unclear. The CDR3 loop spans 14 amino acids. Trimming shortened V by 1 base and J by 4 bases, and 8 bases separated the two germline ends. Germline assignment: CDR1 MGHRA and CDR2 YSYEKL. As DNA, the CDR3 is TGCGCCAGCAGCCAAGTCAATGCAAATCAGCCCCAGCATTTT. It translates to CASSQVNANQPQHF.

In DNA, the CDR3 is TGTGCCAGCAGTCCACGGGACAGGGCCCCCACAGATACGCAGTATTTT. Translating it yields CASSPRDRAPTDTQYF. V gene TRBV28 combines with J gene TRBJ2-3; TRBD1 agrees at 9 bases. Germline V gives CDR1 MDHEN, CDR2 SYDVKM. Losses at the gene ends were 5 bases for V and 2 bases for J; bases not matched to a gene: 8. The CDR3 consists of 16 residues.

The chain has TRBV5-4 and TRBJ2-1; 7 bases line up with TRBD2. Losses at the gene ends were 4 bases for V and 8 bases for J; bases not matched to a gene: 3. Germline CDR1 is SGHNT and CDR2 is YYREEE (reference sequence). The CDR3 spans 12 residues. The CDR3 is CASSAGVDEQFF. The DNA of the CDR3 is TGTGCCAGCAGCGCGGGAGTTGATGAGCAGTTCTTC.